These T cell receptor beta chains were read from a single sample in a study of liver allograft versus peripheral blood T cells. A single record per CDR3 protein comes from TCRdb applying MiXCR to the reads. The sample lists 3,000 to 4,000 distinct CDR3 sequences, about 15% occurring once. These receptors originate from a human patient who had a liver transplant. Some T cells may have come from the graft donor. The CDR3 runs from the conserved cysteine through the conserved F or W. A D gene is named only where the DNA matches it firmly. The size field is filled for only some rows; it gives once, few, many or a size class.

V: TRBV28; D: -; J: TRBJ1-2; size: medium-sized; DNA: TGTGCCAGCAGTTTAGGGGGGTACGGCTACACCTTC; CDR3: CASSLGGYGYTF
V: TRBV18; D: TRBD1; J: TRBJ1-3; size: medium-sized; DNA: TGTGCCAGCTCCCCGGACAGGGCCAGCTCTGGAAACACCATATATTTT; CDR3: CASSPDRASSGNTIYF
V: TRBV19; D: -; J: TRBJ1-1; size: medium-sized; DNA: TGTGCCAGTAGTATAGCCCTGACAGCGAACATGAACACTGAAGCTTTCTTT; CDR3: CASSIALTANMNTEAFF
V: TRBV18; D: -; J: TRBJ2-7; size: medium-sized; DNA: TGTGCCAGCTCACCACCGAAGGGGCGGTACGAGCAGTACTTC; CDR3: CASSPPKGRYEQYF
V: TRBV18; D: -; J: TRBJ1-2; size: medium-sized; DNA: TGTGCCAGCTCGCCTACAGAAAACTATGGCTACACCTTC; CDR3: CASSPTENYGYTF
V: TRBV6-6; D: TRBD1; J: TRBJ2-3; size: medium-sized; DNA: TGTGCCAGCAGTTACTCAAGGACAGGGAACACAGATACGCAGTATTTT; CDR3: CASSYSRTGNTDTQYF
V: TRBV10-3; D: TRBD1; J: TRBJ2-1; size: -; DNA: TGTGCCACCCGGGCCGGGACAGGTACGGGTGAGCAGTTCTTC; CDR3: CATRAGTGTGEQFF
V: TRBV12-3/TRBV12-4; D: -; J: TRBJ1-2; size: medium-sized; DNA: TGTGCCAGCAGGATCTCCGGGGGCGGTAACTATGGCTACACCTTC; CDR3: CASRISGGGNYGYTF
V: TRBV18; D: -; J: TRBJ2-7; size: medium-sized; DNA: TGTGCCAGCTCACCAGGGAATTCGCTGGAGCAGTACTTC; CDR3: CASSPGNSLEQYF
V: TRBV20-1; D: TRBD1; J: TRBJ1-1; size: few; DNA: TGCAGCGCGCCGGGACAGGGTTTACCTGAAGCTTTCTTT; CDR3: CSAPGQGLPEAFF
V: TRBV18; D: -; J: TRBJ1-6; size: medium-sized; DNA: TGTGCCAGCTCACCATCTAATTCACCCCTCCACTTT; CDR3: CASSPSNSPLHF
V: TRBV20-1; D: TRBD2; J: TRBJ2-1; size: -; DNA: TGCAGTGCTAGAGATTGGGGGAGCGGGAAAACCTACAATGAGCAGTTCTTC; CDR3: CSARDWGSGKTYNEQFF
V: TRBV9; D: -; J: TRBJ1-5; size: -; DNA: TGTGCCAGCAGCGCCCACGGGGATCAGCCCCAGCATTTT; CDR3: CASSAHGDQPQHF
V: TRBV7-2; D: -; J: TRBJ2-5; size: -; DNA: TGTGCCAGCAGCCCAGGGCAGGGACGGGAGACCCAGTACTTC; CDR3: CASSPGQGRETQYF
V: TRBV2; D: -; J: TRBJ2-3; size: -; DNA: TGTGCCAGCAGTGAAGGACAGTGGGATACGCAGTATTTT; CDR3: CASSEGQWDTQYF
V: TRBV6-6; D: -; J: TRBJ1-3; size: medium-sized; DNA: TGTGCCAGCAAGGGACGGGGAAACACCATATATTTT; CDR3: CASKGRGNTIYF
V: TRBV27; D: -; J: TRBJ1-6; size: medium-sized; DNA: TGTGCCAGCACCCGGGGGGCTGCTTCACCCCTCCACTTT; CDR3: CASTRGAASPLHF
V: TRBV10-2; D: TRBD2; J: TRBJ2-1; size: few; DNA: TGCGCCAGCCGAAGCGGGGCCTACAATGAGCAGTTCTTC; CDR3: CASRSGAYNEQFF
V: TRBV5-1; D: -; J: TRBJ2-7; size: -; DNA: TGCGCCAGCAGCTTGGGGTCGCAGGGGATAACCTACGAGCAGTACTTC; CDR3: CASSLGSQGITYEQYF
V: TRBV20-1; D: TRBD1; J: TRBJ2-1; size: many; DNA: TGCAGTGCTAGAGATCCAATCGGGACAGGGATCCACAATGAGCAGTTCTTC; CDR3: CSARDPIGTGIHNEQFF
V: TRBV20-1; D: TRBD2; J: TRBJ2-4; size: few; DNA: TGCAGTGCCTATTCCCAGCGGGAGGGCCGCAACATTCAGTACTTC; CDR3: CSAYSQREGRNIQYF
V: TRBV6-1; D: -; J: TRBJ2-7; size: medium-sized; DNA: TGTGCCAGCAGTTCATACAGTAACGAGCAGTACTTC; CDR3: CASSSYSNEQYF
V: TRBV12-3/TRBV12-4; D: -; J: TRBJ2-5; size: -; DNA: TGTGCCAGCAGTTTTGAAGGGGGAACATCGGGAGAGACCCAGTACTTC; CDR3: CASSFEGGTSGETQYF
V: TRBV19; D: TRBD1; J: TRBJ2-7; size: few; DNA: TGTGCCAGTAGTATTCCGACAGGGGATACCTACGAGCAGTACTTC; CDR3: CASSIPTGDTYEQYF
V: TRBV20-1; D: -; J: TRBJ1-1; size: -; DNA: TGCAGTGTCACGTCAGGGGCTGGGACTGAAGCTTTCTTT; CDR3: CSVTSGAGTEAFF
V: TRBV5-5; D: -; J: TRBJ2-7; size: -; DNA: TGTGCCAGCAGCTTAGGACCCCGTGGAGAGTACGAGCAGTACTTC; CDR3: CASSLGPRGEYEQYF
V: TRBV28; D: -; J: TRBJ2-7; size: many; DNA: TGTGCCAGCAGTCTGTTGGATCCAACCTACGAGCAGTACTTC; CDR3: CASSLLDPTYEQYF
V: TRBV27; D: -; J: TRBJ1-6; size: large; DNA: TGTGCCAGCAGTTTAAAGGGAGATAATTCACCCCTCCACTTT; CDR3: CASSLKGDNSPLHF
V: TRBV30; D: -; J: TRBJ1-1; size: medium-sized; DNA: TGTGCCTGGAGGGCCAGACAGGAGAACACTGAAGCTTTCTTT; CDR3: CAWRARQENTEAFF
V: TRBV10-3; D: -; J: TRBJ2-7; size: medium-sized; DNA: TGTGCCATCAACGATCCGACAGGCCCTACCTACGAGCAGTACTTC; CDR3: CAINDPTGPTYEQYF
V: TRBV6-6; D: TRBD1; J: TRBJ1-3; size: medium-sized; DNA: TGTGCCAGCAGTTTGAGACAGGGGTGGTCCAACACCATATATTTT; CDR3: CASSLRQGWSNTIYF